This T cell receptor (beta chain) was profiled in a study of T-cell memory formation after mild COVID-19. Overall study: Largely donor-specific TCR clusters were found.

MiXCR, run by TCRdb on the 5' RACE reads, gives a single entry per CDR3 protein. There are about 110,000 distinct CDR3 sequences in the sample; over 13% occur only once, and roughly 40% lies in the top ten. This clonotype was seen ten or more times. The trim removed 6 bases at V and 6 bases at J, leaving 13 bases unmatched. CDR3 length: 15 residues. CDR1 is SGHTA, CDR2 FQGNSA, per germline. The sequencing input was PBMCs or a T cell subset sorted from them (not recorded which). This receptor was obtained from a young man who had mild COVID-19 (a few samples of this study predate the infection). Cell type and time point are not known. This chain joins TRBV7-2 and TRBJ1-1; 7 bases fit TRBD1. The DNA of the CDR3 is TGTGCCAGCAGGGCCGATCAGGGGGGCTGGTCTGAAGCTTTCTTT. Its protein product is CASRADQGGWSEAFF.